These 6 T cell receptor beta chains originate from one sample sequenced in a study of a mutant IDH1 vaccine in newly diagnosed glioma. Time point here: week 5, during vaccination. One vaccine dose held 300 ug of mutant IDH1 20-mer peptide and came with topical imiquimod. For these receptors, no antigen is known. Clones were read by immunoSEQ multiplex PCR, and TCRdb kept only the in-frame ones, dropping some. Found here are over 50,000 clones, over 80% of them singletons; the top ten hold 4.6%. The sequences come from PBMCs, collected from a glioma patient whose treatment included an IDH1 peptide vaccine. The receptor source for this set is a woman between 35 and 50 years old with glioma.

The gene calls are TRBV6-1 and TRBJ1-1; 7 positions agree with TRBD1. Germline CDR1 is MNHNS and CDR2 is SASEGT. The CDR3 sequence is 14 residues long. The V and J ends lost 8 bases and 5 bases, in that order; junction bases with no gene match: 11. The CDR3 nucleotides are TGTGCCAGCTGGATGAGGACAGGTGAGACTGAAGCTTTCTTT. It encodes CASWMRTGETEAFF.

This sequence joins TRBV5-1 and TRBJ1-5; TRBD1 matches at 9 bases. In germline, CDR1 is SGHRS, CDR2 YFSETQ. The V and J ends lost 4 bases and 4 bases, in that order; junction bases with no gene match: 3. The CDR3 consists of 14 residues. CDR3: CASSPGQGNQPQHF. The CDR3 DNA sequence: TGCGCCAGCAGCCCGGGACAGGGTAATCAGCCCCAGCATTTT.

V and J are TRBV6-1 and TRBJ2-3; a possible D gene is TRBD2 (6 bases). Trimming removed 6 bases at V and 4 bases at J, with 14 bases between. The V gene's germline CDR1 is MNHNS and CDR2 SASEGT. CDR3 size: 14 residues. CDR3 in DNA: TGTGCCAGCAGCCCTATGGGGGGAGCAGATACGCAGTATTTT. Translating it yields CASSPMGGADTQYF.

J is TRBJ2-1 and V is TRBV2, with a possible D match to TRBD1 (6 bases). Trimming cost V 1 base and J 5 bases, with 12 bases left between them. Germline V gene data show CDR1 as SNHLY and CDR2 as FYNNEI. The CDR3 sequence is 15 residues long. CDR3 protein: CASSEGGRGNNEQFF. CDR3 coding DNA: TGTGCCAGCAGTGAAGGGGGCAGGGGAAACAATGAGCAGTTCTTC.

This clone came up once. V gene TRBV2 combines with J gene TRBJ2-7, with TRBD2 matching over 8 bases. From germline, CDR1 is SNHLY and CDR2 FYNNEI. The CDR3 sequence is 16 residues long. With 8 bases clipped from V and 1 base from J, the junction kept 13 bases outside the gene matches. CDR3: CASHKQGGGPSYEQYF. As DNA, the CDR3 is TGTGCCAGCCATAAACAGGGCGGGGGGCCTTCCTACGAGCAGTACTTC.

The chain couples TRBV30 to TRBJ2-7; no reliable D call. V was pared by 1 base and J by 6 bases, with 7 bases between. The CDR3 is 11 residues long. Germline V CDR1 and CDR2: GTSNPN, SVGIG (reference sequence). CDR3 sequence reads: CAWSAGLEQYF. In DNA, the CDR3 is TGTGCCTGGAGTGCCGGGCTCGAGCAGTACTTC.